This T cell receptor beta chain was identified in a study of T cell responses to AZD1222 COVID-19 vaccine. Data came from immunoSEQ multiplex PCR; TCRdb stores just in-frame clones and leaves some out. This sample carries tens of thousands of clones, about nine tenths of them seen once, and the ten largest clones take 5.4%. Germline loops: CDR1 SGHTA, CDR2 FQGNSA. The CDR3 covers 14 residues. Trimming cost V 3 bases and J 2 bases, with 10 bases left between them. The study, taken as a whole, reports: Vaccine-associated CD4 TCRs ranged over spike, dominating at 160-218 and 743-854. Clonal diversity was possibly underestimated, and white British individuals and females predominated among donors.

For this clone: Its antigen remains unknown.

V is TRBV7-2 and J is TRBJ1-1; no firm D call. The sequence derives from an adult who received the AZD1222 COVID-19 vaccine. The specimen was peripheral blood, collected 28 days after the second AZD1222 dose. The DNA for the CDR3 is TGTGCCAGCAGCTTCAGGACCCAAAACACTGAAGCTTTCTTT. It is translated as CASSFRTQNTEAFF.